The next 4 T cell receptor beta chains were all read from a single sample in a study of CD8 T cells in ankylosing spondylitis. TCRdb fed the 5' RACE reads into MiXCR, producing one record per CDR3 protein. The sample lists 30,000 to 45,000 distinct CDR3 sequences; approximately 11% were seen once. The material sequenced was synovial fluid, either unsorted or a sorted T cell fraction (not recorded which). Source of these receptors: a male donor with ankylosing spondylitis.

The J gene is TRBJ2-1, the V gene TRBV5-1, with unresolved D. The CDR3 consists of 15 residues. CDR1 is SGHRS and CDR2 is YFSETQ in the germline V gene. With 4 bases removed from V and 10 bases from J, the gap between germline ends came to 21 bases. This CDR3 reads CASSPSQPGPQEQFF. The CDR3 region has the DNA TGCGCCAGCAGCCCGAGCCAACCGGGTCCACAAGAGCAGTTCTTC. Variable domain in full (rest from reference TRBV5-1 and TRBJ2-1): KAGVTQTPRYLIKTRGQQVTLSCSPISGHRSVSWYQQTPGQGLQFLFEYFSETQRNKGNFPGRFSGRQFSNSRSEMNVSTLELGDSALYLCASSPSQPGPQEQFFGPGTRLTVL.

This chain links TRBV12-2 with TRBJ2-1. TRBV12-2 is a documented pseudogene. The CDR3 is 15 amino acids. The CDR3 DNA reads TGTGCAAGTCGCTTAGTGACTGGATCTTACAATGAGCAGTTCTTC. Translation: CASRLVTGSYNEQFF.

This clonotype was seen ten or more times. The DNA of the CDR3 is TGTGCCAGCAGTCCACGGACTAGCGGGGGCAATGAGCAGTTCTTC. Amino acid sequence: CASSPRTSGGNEQFF. This chain connects TRBV28 to TRBJ2-1; 13 bases fit TRBD2. Per the germline V gene, CDR1 is MDHEN and CDR2 is SYDVKM. This CDR3 contains 15 residues. The V and J ends lost 5 bases and 6 bases, in that order; junction bases with no gene match: 4.

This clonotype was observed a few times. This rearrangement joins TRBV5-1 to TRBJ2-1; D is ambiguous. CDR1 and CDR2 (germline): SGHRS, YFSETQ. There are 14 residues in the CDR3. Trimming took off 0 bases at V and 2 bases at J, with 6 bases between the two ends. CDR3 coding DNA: TGCGCCAGCAGCTTGGCTCTAGCCTACAATGAGCAGTTCTTC. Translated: CASSLALAYNEQFF.